This TCR beta chain appears in the sequencing data of a study of OX40 agonist ivuxolimab in advanced cancers. General observations from the study: Partial responders dosed at 0.1-3.0 mg/kg displayed clonal expansion ranking among the lowest.

As for this clone: Its specificity is unknown.

CDR1 is LNHDA and CDR2 is SQIVND in the germline V gene (reference sequence). The CDR3 has 15 amino acids. V gave up 7 bases and J gave up 5 bases; unmatched junction bases: 12. Data came from immunoSEQ multiplex PCR; TCRdb stores just in-frame clones and leaves some out. Of about 53,000 clones listed, 84% were seen once; the top ten hold under 5.5%. This chain connects TRBV19 to TRBJ2-7, with 9 positions matching TRBD2. This specimen was CD4+ or CD8+ T cells sorted from blood, taken in a trial of the OX40 agonist ivuxolimab. This TCR was sampled from an adult with an advanced solid tumor such as melanoma, head and neck, liver or kidney cancer. The CDR3 bases are TGTGCCAGTACCGACCTAGCGGGAAGGTCCCACGAGCAGTACTTC. Translation gives CASTDLAGRSHEQYF.